These 2 T cell receptor beta chains share one sample of origin, sequenced in a study of vaccination effects on CD4 cells after COVID-19. Assay: immunoSEQ multiplex PCR; the TCRdb copy retains only in-frame clones and omits some. The table records about 24,000 clones, 76% of them present only once. These TCRs' antigens remain unknown. Using viral peptide pools, the ViraFEST assay grew out antigen-specific CD4+ T cells prior to sequencing. The authors isolated CD4+ T cells after 10 days of culture. Nobody among the vaccine recipients had prior SARS-CoV-2 infection (nucleocapsid antibodies were negative). Source: CD4+ T cells from PBMCs cultured with HCoV-NL63 spike peptides, taken before COVID-19 vaccination. These TCRs come from a human donor who received a COVID-19 vaccine.

By its share, this clone is large (0.1 to 1%). CDR3 protein: CASSLVPAYYEQYF. CDR3 in DNA: TGTGCCAGCAGCTTAGTTCCAGCATACTACGAGCAGTACTTC. The chain has TRBV7-9 and TRBJ2-7; D gene unclear. V was clipped by 1 base and J by 3 bases, with 10 bases between them. Germline V CDR1 and CDR2: SEHNR, FQNEAQ (reference sequence). This CDR3 spans 14 amino acids.

This clone was picked up a small number of times. V usage is TRBV29-1 and J usage is TRBJ1-1, with unresolved D. Germline CDR1 SQVTM, CDR2 ANQGSEA. The length of the CDR3 is 13 residues. Trimming pared 2 bases from V and 0 bases from J, leaving 7 bases between. The CDR3 DNA sequence: TGCAGCGTTGAACGGGAATTGAACACTGAAGCTTTCTTT. Translated, it gives CSVERELNTEAFF. Supplemented by reference TRBV29-1 and TRBJ1-1, the full variable domain reads SAVISQKPSRDICQRGTSLTIQCQVDSQVTMMFWYRQQPGQSLTLIATANQGSEATYESGFVIDKFPISRPNLTFSTLTVSNMSPEDSSIYLCSVERELNTEAFFGQGTRLTVV.